Described below is a single TCR beta chain sequence and its context. Its antigen is not identified. This specimen comes from a study of cytomegalovirus exposure and HLA in healthy donors. Study conclusions and caveats: HLA alleles showed associations with 15,000 to 20,000 TCR beta sequences in a later analysis, at a 0.05 false discovery rate. The likely explanation for a cluster of highly shared sequence variants was sequencing artifact.

PCR was performed using 60 Vbeta and 13 Jbeta primers. Assay: immunoSEQ multiplex PCR; the TCRdb copy retains only in-frame clones and omits some. The repertoire includes about 210,000 clones, roughly 78% of them detected once, and roughly 0.45% sits in the top ten. The specimen was PBMCs. The origin of this receptor is a boy aged 10-17 years in good health and CMV-seronegative.

The CDR3 nucleotides are TGTGCCAGCAGCTCAGCGATGTGGGGGGTAAAGTATAGCGGCTACACCTTC. The encoded protein is CASSSAMWGVKYSGYTF. This chain links TRBV11-3 with TRBJ1-2; D possibly corresponds to TRBD1 (5 bases). The CDR3 contains 17 residues. Germline V gives CDR1 SGHNT, CDR2 YENEEA. The V end lost 4 bases, the J end lost 8 bases, and 26 bases lay between the germline ends. The variable domain in full, completed from reference TRBV11-3 and TRBJ1-2, reads EAGVVQSPRYKIIEKKQPVAFWCNPISGHNTLYWYLQNLGQGPELLIRYENEEAVDDSQLPKDRFSAERLKGVDSTLKIQPAELGDSAVYLCASSSAMWGVKYSGYTFGSGTRLTVV.